The next 18 T cell receptor beta chains were all read from a single sample in a study of Graves' ophthalmopathy and Graves' hyperthyroidism. TCR beta CDR3 regions were amplified from RNA transcripts. Scientists carried out first-round RT-PCR using HTBI primers and then a second-round multiplex PCR. TCRdb reprocessed the multiplex PCR reads via MiXCR and lists one record per CDR3 protein. The table has over a million distinct CDR3 sequences, less than 45% seen once. Sequencing was performed on peripheral blood or thyroid tissue (not recorded which). The origin of the receptors is an adult man with Graves' hyperthyroidism.

In its sample, this clonotype was seen a few times. A read error may explain this, as a much larger clone is one base away. J is TRBJ1-1 and V is TRBV6-2 or TRBV6-3; D is uncertain. Germline V lookup: CDR1 MNHEY, CDR2 SVGEGT. The CDR3 has 12 residues. V lost 2 bases to trimming and J lost 4 bases, with 5 bases between them. CDR3 coding DNA: TGTGCCAGCAGTTACAGGATCACTGAAGCTTTCTTT. This codes for CASSYRITEAFF.

The chain has TRBV6-1 and TRBJ2-2; the match to TRBD2 covers 12 bases. V trimming: 5 bases; J trimming: 6 bases; junction bases outside the gene matches: 10. The germline V gene has CDR1 MNHNS and CDR2 SASEGT. CDR3 length: 17 amino acids. CDR3 region: CASSTLAGGPSPGELFF. CDR3 bases: TGTGCCAGCAGTACTCTAGCGGGAGGGCCAAGTCCCGGGGAGCTGTTTTTT.

This clonotype was seen repeatedly, ten times or more. V is TRBV12-3 or TRBV12-4 and J is TRBJ2-5; 8 bases are shared with TRBD2. The CDR3 is 13 residues long. After removal of 6 bases from V and 7 bases from J, the junction contained 7 bases not matched to a gene. CDR3 sequence reads: CASRPRGGGTQYF. The DNA of the CDR3 is TGTGCCAGCAGACCTCGGGGGGGAGGGACCCAGTACTTC.

This clonotype was observed at least ten times. The chain recombines TRBV7-9 with TRBJ2-7; D unresolved. Germline V gene data show CDR1 as SEHNR and CDR2 as FQNEAQ (reference sequence). Trimming removed 0 bases at V and 4 bases at J, with 10 bases between. This CDR3 is 14 amino acids long. The CDR3 loop reads CASSLARSSYEQYF. The CDR3 DNA sequence: TGTGCCAGCAGCTTAGCGAGGTCTAGTTACGAGCAGTACTTC.

The count of this clonotype is one. The chain has TRBV2 and TRBJ1-1, with a weak D call TRBD1 (5 bases). V lost 7 bases and J 7 bases, leaving 13 bases between the germline ends. Germline CDR1 SNHLY, CDR2 FYNNEI. The CDR3 is 12 residues long. The CDR3 sequence: CASIKQVNEAFF. Written as DNA, the CDR3 is TGTGCCAGCATTAAACAGGTGAATGAAGCTTTCTTT.

Points on this clonotype: This may stem from a read error, because a much larger clone lies one nucleotide away. In this CDR3 the conserved last residue, phenylalanine or tryptophan, is missing, so a read error is likely. The J gene is TRBJ1-2, the V gene TRBV4-1, with unresolved D. CDR1 is MGHRA, CDR2 YSYEKL, per germline. V lost 1 base, J lost 8 bases, and 8 bases lay in between. This CDR3 comprises 12 residues. The CDR3 nucleotides are TGCGCCAGCAGCCAAGGGACGGGGGGCTACACCCTC. It translates to CASSQGTGGYTL.

As to this clonotype: A read error is possible here, since a much larger clone lies one base away. V usage is TRBV7-9 and J usage is TRBJ1-1, with 10 bases lining up with TRBD1. This CDR3 has 15 amino acids. After removal of 5 bases from V and 5 bases from J, the junction contained 8 bases not matched to a gene. Germline CDR1 is SEHNR and CDR2 is FQNEAQ (reference sequence). As DNA, the CDR3 is TGTGCCAGCAGCCTCGGGACAGGGGTAGATACTGAAGCTTTCTTT. Translation: CASSLGTGVDTEAFF.

This clonotype was recorded only once. Relative to the germline gene, one junction end is altered; a read error may explain this. In DNA, the CDR3 is TGTGCCAGCACCTCCCAGACCTATGGCTACACCTTC. This encodes CASTSQTYGYTF. The genes are TRBV5-1 and TRBJ1-2; unclear D gene. This CDR3 comprises 12 residues. Germline CDR1 SGHRS, CDR2 YFSETQ.

This clonotype has at least ten counts. The chain has TRBV4-1 and TRBJ1-5, with D unresolved. V shed 4 bases and J shed 6 bases, with 13 bases lying between them. The CDR3 contains 14 residues. CDR1 and CDR2 from the germline V gene are MGHRA and YSYEKL. The CDR3 DNA reads TGCGCCAGCAGCCCCAAGAGTGGGCTTCAGCCCCAGCATTTT. This encodes CASSPKSGLQPQHF.

Turning to this clonotype: A read error is likely, as this CDR3 ends without the conserved phenylalanine or tryptophan. The DNA is omitted, as the CDR3 cannot be located on it reliably, and the CDR3 follows TCRdb's listing. The CDR3 here is CASSLGGGGGL. The chain links TRBV7-2 to TRBJ1-4; TRBD1 is taken as the D call from the table, unchecked against the DNA. The CDR3 comprises 11 residues, both ends counted. CDR1 and CDR2 from the germline V gene are SGHTA and FQGNSA.

This clonotype was found a few times. DNA for the CDR3: TGTGCCAGCAGTCCTCGTCCCGGGACAGGGAATCAGCCCCAGCATTTT. Amino acid sequence: CASSPRPGTGNQPQHF. V and J are TRBV12-3 or TRBV12-4 and TRBJ1-5; 9 nucleotides agree with TRBD1. V dropped 5 bases and J dropped 4; count of bases not matched to a gene: 9. This CDR3 comprises 16 residues.

As concerns this clonotype: A read error may be the cause here, since a much bigger clone is one base away. The genes are TRBV20-1 and TRBJ2-6, with no clear D. V was clipped by 3 bases and J by 2 bases, with 5 bases between them. The CDR3 runs to 13 residues. Per germline, CDR1 DFQATT and CDR2 SNEGSKA (reference sequence). The CDR3 DNA sequence: TGCAGTGCTAGCATTCCTGGGGCCAACGTCCTGACTTTC. Amino acid sequence: CSASIPGANVLTF.

This clonotype was recorded a few times. V and J are TRBV20-1 and TRBJ1-5; TRBD1 matches at 8 bases. The CDR3 is 13 amino acids. The V segment lost 4 bases and the J segment 7 bases; nucleotides outside the gene matches: 6. CDR1 and CDR2 (germline): DFQATT, SNEGSKA (reference sequence). The CDR3 region is CSAKQGVEQPQHF. DNA of the CDR3: TGCAGTGCTAAACAGGGGGTGGAACAGCCCCAGCATTTT.

The CDR3 nucleotides read TGTGCCAGCAGTCCGCCGGGAGCTGGGGCCAACGTCCTGACTTTC. Protein sequence: CASSPPGAGANVLTF. The V and J genes are TRBV12-3 or TRBV12-4 and TRBJ2-6; a possible D gene is TRBD2 (6 bases). This CDR3 spans 15 amino acids. The V and J ends lost 5 bases and 2 bases respectively, with 10 bases between them.

This clonotype occurred many times. V is TRBV4-3 and J is TRBJ1-1, with 7 bases fitting TRBD1. The CDR3 totals 16 residues. Germline V CDR1 and CDR2: LGHNA, YSLEER. J lost 4 bases, V lost 0 bases, and 8 bases had no gene match. In nucleotides, the CDR3 is TGCGCCAGCAGCCAAGATGGGGGACAGAAGGGCACTGAAGCTTTCTTT. Its translation: CASSQDGGQKGTEAFF.

Comments on this clonotype: This CDR3 is missing its conserved last phenylalanine or tryptophan, likely due to a read error. No DNA is shown, since the ends of the CDR3 on it are uncertain; the CDR3 is the one TCRdb lists. The rearrangement uses TRBV6-2 or TRBV6-3 and TRBJ1-6; no check of the table's D call, TRBD1, against the DNA was made. Including both end residues, the CDR3 is 9 amino acids long. Germline V gene data show CDR1 as MNHEY and CDR2 as SVGEGT. The CDR3 here is CASTPGPPE.

The rearrangement links TRBV12-3 or TRBV12-4 to TRBJ2-1; 10 nucleotides match TRBD2. After removal of 3 bases from V and 8 bases from J, the junction contained 7 bases not matched to a gene. The CDR3 spans 15 residues. The CDR3 region is CASSLSGRGLHEQFF. The CDR3 DNA sequence: TGTGCCAGCAGTTTGAGCGGGAGGGGTCTCCATGAGCAGTTCTTC.

This clonotype appeared many times. The CDR3 loop reads CATSRGQPQETQYF. CDR3 nucleotides: TGTGCCACCAGCAGGGGACAGCCCCAAGAGACCCAGTACTTC. The chain recombines TRBV15 with TRBJ2-5, with 7 positions matching TRBD1. Germline V gene data show CDR1 as LNHNV and CDR2 as YYDKDF (reference sequence). J was trimmed by 1 base and V by 3 bases; bases with no gene match: 2. The CDR3 runs 14 residues.